Listed below are T cell receptor beta chains from one sample, sequenced in a study of blood T cells in healthy people across ages. TCRdb re-analysed the 5' RACE reads in MiXCR, keeping a single row per CDR3 protein. The profile shows under 800,000 distinct CDR3 sequences, roughly 45% of them singletons. The sample was blood. These receptors were taken from a woman in her sixties or seventies in good health. Both conserved end residues are part of each CDR3. Fields, in order: D gene, J gene, clone size, V gene, CDR3 protein, CDR3 DNA. D genes are given only for firm matches. Size is stated for part of the rows, as once, few or many counts, or as a class when the clone is expanded.

.	TRBJ2-7	few	TRBV7-9	CASSLVTGGDEQYF	TGTGCCAGCAGCTTGGTCACAGGAGGCGACGAGCAGTACTTC
.	TRBJ1-5	few	TRBV28	CASSLQLAQHF	TGTGCCAGCAGTTTACAGTTGGCCCAGCATTTT
.	TRBJ2-3	.	TRBV20-1	CSAKPKSPDTQYF	TGCAGTGCTAAGCCGAAGTCGCCAGATACGCAGTATTTT
TRBD1	TRBJ1-4	.	TRBV3-1	CASSQTDRGNEKLFF	TGTGCCAGCAGCCAGACGGACAGGGGAAATGAAAAACTGTTTTTT
.	TRBJ2-1	many	TRBV29-1	CSVETGAQFF	TGCAGCGTTGAGACAGGCGCCCAGTTCTTC
.	TRBJ2-1	.	TRBV7-9	CASSLVGGQFF	TGTGCCAGCAGCTTAGTGGGGGGGCAGTTCTTC
.	TRBJ1-1	few	TRBV28	CASSLYGLNTEAFF	TGTGCCAGCAGTTTATATGGTTTGAACACTGAAGCTTTCTTT
.	TRBJ2-3	.	TRBV27	CASSATGGGGTDTQYF	TGTGCCAGCAGTGCCACAGGGGGGGGCGGCACAGATACGCAGTATTTT
.	TRBJ2-3	many	TRBV24-1	CATSDDKTSTGTDTQYF	TGTGCCACCAGTGATGACAAGACTAGTACGGGCACAGATACGCAGTATTTT
.	TRBJ1-1	few	TRBV18	CASSPDRSMNTEAFF	TGTGCCAGCTCACCTGACAGGTCCATGAACACTGAAGCTTTCTTT
.	TRBJ1-1	.	TRBV3-1	CASSLLGTEAFF	TGTGCCAGCAGCCTCCTCGGCACTGAAGCTTTCTTT
TRBD1	TRBJ2-1	.	TRBV28	CASSLTGGRNEQFF	TGTGCCAGCAGTTTAACAGGGGGTCGGAATGAGCAGTTCTTC
TRBD2	TRBJ2-3	.	TRBV9	CASSVETSGGQDTQYF	TGTGCCAGCAGCGTAGAGACTAGCGGGGGCCAAGATACGCAGTATTTT
.	TRBJ2-6	many	TRBV5-1	CASSSSLTSGANVLTF	TGCGCCAGCAGCTCATCCCTGACATCTGGGGCCAACGTCCTGACTTTC
.	TRBJ2-1	.	TRBV24-1	CATSVGTYNEQFF	TGTGCCACCAGTGTGGGTACCTACAATGAGCAGTTCTTC
.	TRBJ2-1	.	TRBV20-1	CSARDRLAILRDNEQFF	TGCAGTGCTAGAGATCGTCTAGCGATCCTCCGAGACAATGAGCAGTTCTTC
.	TRBJ1-4	few	TRBV27	CASRPWVTVGGEKLFF	TGTGCCAGCAGACCGTGGGTGACAGTTGGTGGGGAAAAACTGTTTTTT
TRBD2	TRBJ2-1	.	TRBV20-1	CSTSLSGTRGYNEQFF	TGCAGTACTAGCCTCTCCGGGACTAGGGGATACAATGAGCAGTTCTTC
TRBD2	TRBJ2-7	many	TRBV7-2	CATCPSTSGLYEQYF	TGTGCCACTTGCCCATCAACTAGCGGGCTCTACGAGCAGTACTTC
.	TRBJ2-7	.	TRBV20-1	CSARVPRGLISYEQYF	TGCAGTGCTAGAGTTCCCAGGGGATTAATCTCCTACGAGCAGTACTTC
.	TRBJ1-1	.	TRBV20-1	CSAGPSAMNTEAFF	TGCAGTGCGGGGCCGTCAGCTATGAACACTGAAGCTTTCTTT
.	TRBJ2-4	many	TRBV6-5	CASSPLYVGKNIQYF	TGTGCCAGCAGTCCCCTGTATGTGGGCAAAAACATTCAGTACTTC
.	TRBJ2-5	.	TRBV29-1	CSVEEQQGNEQYF	TGCAGCGTTGAAGAGCAACAGGGCAATGAGCAGTACTTC
TRBD2	TRBJ2-7	.	TRBV11-1	CASSLGPGLAGPTLSYEQYF	TGTGCCAGCAGCTTAGGGCCGGGACTAGCGGGGCCTACCCTCTCCTACGAGCAGTACTTC
.	TRBJ2-7	few	TRBV12-3/TRBV12-4	CASRGRIYEQYF	TGTGCCAGCAGGGGACGGATTTACGAGCAGTACTTC
.	TRBJ2-3	.	TRBV20-1	CSAVPQSDTQYF	TGCAGTGCTGTCCCACAGTCTGATACGCAGTATTTT
TRBD2	TRBJ2-2	.	TRBV13	CASGLSGLAGFNLPGELFF	TGTGCCAGCGGCTTGTCGGGACTAGCGGGATTCAATTTGCCCGGGGAGCTGTTTTTT
.	TRBJ2-1	.	TRBV7-3	CASSNTGLLNNERFF	TGTGCCAGCAGCAATACCGGACTACTGAACAATGAGCGGTTCTTC
.	TRBJ2-5	.	TRBV7-2	CASSLRLNAEQYF	TGTGCCAGCAGCTTAAGGCTAAATGCGGAGCAGTACTTC
TRBD2	TRBJ2-3	few	TRBV24-1	CATSAGGTPDTQYF	TGTGCCACCAGTGCCGGGGGGACCCCGGATACGCAGTATTTT
.	TRBJ2-5	.	TRBV7-2	CASSSPNQETQYF	TGTGCCAGCAGCTCGCCGAACCAAGAGACCCAGTACTTC
.	TRBJ2-2	few	TRBV5-1	CASSASPRTGELFF	TGCGCCAGCAGCGCCTCACCAAGGACCGGGGAGCTGTTTTTT
.	TRBJ2-7	few	TRBV7-8	CASSLQGLPTEQYF	TGTGCCAGCAGCTTACAAGGACTACCTACCGAGCAGTACTTC
TRBD1	TRBJ2-7	few	TRBV20-1	CSASSDRGNEQYF	TGCAGTGCTAGTAGCGACAGGGGGAACGAGCAGTACTTC
.	TRBJ2-1	.	TRBV20-1	CSARRKALGEQFF	TGCAGTGCTAGACGGAAGGCGTTGGGTGAGCAGTTCTTC
.	TRBJ2-7	.	TRBV2	CASSEQGVGYEQYF	TGTGCCAGCAGTGAACAGGGAGTAGGCTACGAGCAGTACTTC
TRBD2	TRBJ2-5	.	TRBV28	CASSLPGLAGAETQYF	TGTGCCAGCAGTTTACCGGGACTAGCGGGGGCAGAGACCCAGTACTTC
.	TRBJ2-5	once	TRBV5-1	CAGSLGGGGGSETQYF	TGCGCCGGCAGCTTGGGAGGCGGGGGCGGTTCGGAGACCCAGTACTTC
.	TRBJ2-1	few	TRBV19	CASSTRDASSYNEQFF	TGTGCCAGTAGTACCCGGGACGCAAGCTCCTACAATGAGCAGTTCTTC
TRBD1	TRBJ2-5	many	TRBV7-2	CASSLFSGQFQGTQYF	TGTGCCAGCAGCTTGTTTTCGGGACAGTTCCAGGGGACCCAGTACTTC
.	TRBJ1-4	.	TRBV6-2/TRBV6-3	CASSLGTKVGEKLFF	TGTGCCAGCAGTTTAGGGACAAAGGTTGGCGAAAAACTGTTTTTT
.	TRBJ1-4	few	TRBV29-1	CSVGGTNEKLFF	TGCAGCGTTGGGGGAACTAATGAAAAACTGTTTTTT
.	TRBJ2-6	.	TRBV7-3	CASSLTRGSAGANVLTF	TGTGCCAGCAGCTTAACCAGGGGAAGCGCTGGGGCCAACGTCCTGACTTTC
.	TRBJ2-1	.	TRBV7-3	CASSFGGLHNEQFF	TGTGCCAGCAGCTTCGGCGGGCTACACAATGAGCAGTTCTTC
TRBD1	TRBJ2-3	.	TRBV29-1	CSVSTGGPTDTQYF	TGCAGCGTTTCGACAGGGGGCCCCACAGATACGCAGTATTTT
TRBD2	TRBJ2-1	few	TRBV5-1	CASSLAKGSGPSSYNEQFF	TGCGCCAGCAGCTTGGCCAAGGGTAGCGGGCCCTCCTCCTACAATGAGCAGTTCTTC